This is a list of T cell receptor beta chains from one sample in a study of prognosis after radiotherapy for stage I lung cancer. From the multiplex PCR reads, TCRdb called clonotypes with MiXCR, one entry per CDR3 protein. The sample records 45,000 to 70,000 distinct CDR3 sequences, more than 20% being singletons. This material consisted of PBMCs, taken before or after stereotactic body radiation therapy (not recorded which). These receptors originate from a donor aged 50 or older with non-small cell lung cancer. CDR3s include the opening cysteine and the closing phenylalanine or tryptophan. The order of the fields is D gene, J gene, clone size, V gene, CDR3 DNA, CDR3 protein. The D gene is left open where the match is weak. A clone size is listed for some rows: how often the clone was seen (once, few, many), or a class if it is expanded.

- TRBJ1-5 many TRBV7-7 TGTGCTAGCAGCTCCATTAGGGGGTACAATCAGCCCCAGCATTTT CASSSIRGYNQPQHF
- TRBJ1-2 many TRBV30 TGTGCCTGGAGTGTACGGGGAGTTAACTATGGCTACACCTTC CAWSVRGVNYGYTF
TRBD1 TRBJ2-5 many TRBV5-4 TGTGCCAGCAGCGCCGGGACAGTCCAAGAGACCCAGTACTTC CASSAGTVQETQYF
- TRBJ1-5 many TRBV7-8 TGTGCCAGCAGCTTAGCAGGGCGTAGCAATCAGCCCCAGCATTTT CASSLAGRSNQPQHF
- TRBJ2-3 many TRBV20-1 TGCAGTGCGTCACGACTGGTTCCTAGCACAGATACGCAGTATTTT CSASRLVPSTDTQYF
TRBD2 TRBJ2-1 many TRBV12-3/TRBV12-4 TGTGCCAGCCTGCTAGCGGGGGGTTTGGGCAATGAGCAGTTCTTC CASLLAGGLGNEQFF
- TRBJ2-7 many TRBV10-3 TGTGCCTTCAGTGCACAGGGCTACGAGCAGTACTTC CAFSAQGYEQYF
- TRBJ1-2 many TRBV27 TGTGCCAGCAGCCTGAGCCCGATGGATGGCTACACCTTC CASSLSPMDGYTF
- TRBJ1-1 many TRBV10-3 TGTGCCATCAGAGTAGACGGTCCTTCCACTGAAGCTTTCTTT CAIRVDGPSTEAFF
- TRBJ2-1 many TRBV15 TGTGCCACCAGCAGAAAGGACAGAAACAATGAGCAGTTCTTC CATSRKDRNNEQFF
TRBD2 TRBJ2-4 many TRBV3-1 TGTGCCAGCAGCCGTACCTTGGGGGGGATGAACATTCAGTACTTC CASSRTLGGMNIQYF
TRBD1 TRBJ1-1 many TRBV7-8 TGTGCCAGCAGCTCCTGGACAGGGAGGACTGAAGCTTTCTTT CASSSWTGRTEAFF
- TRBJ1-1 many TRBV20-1 TGCAGTGCTAAAGGGGTGGGGGCCCCCGGCACTGAAGCTTTCTTT CSAKGVGAPGTEAFF
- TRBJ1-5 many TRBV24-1 TGTGCCACCAGTGATTCGATGGACAGAAATCAGCCCCAGCATTTT CATSDSMDRNQPQHF
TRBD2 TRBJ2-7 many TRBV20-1 TGCAGTGCTAGTGGGGGTCTAGCGGGGGACTACGAGCAGTACTTC CSASGGLAGDYEQYF
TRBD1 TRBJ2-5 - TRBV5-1 TGCGCCAGCAGCTCGAACGGACAGGCCCCCACGACCCAGTACTTC CASSSNGQAPTTQYF
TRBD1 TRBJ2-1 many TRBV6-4 TGTGCCAGCAGCGATTTCCACAGGGGGCTAAATGAGCAGTTCTTC CASSDFHRGLNEQFF
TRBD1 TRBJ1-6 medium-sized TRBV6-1 TGTGCCAGCAGTACTACCGGGACAGGCCATTCACCCCTCCACTTT CASSTTGTGHSPLHF
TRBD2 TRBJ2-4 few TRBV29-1 TGCAGCGTTCGGACTAGCGGGGGGGCCCGGAACATTCAGTACTTC CSVRTSGGARNIQYF
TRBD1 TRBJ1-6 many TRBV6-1 TGTGCCAGCAGTCCGGGACAGGGGATCTATAATTCACCCCTCCACTTT CASSPGQGIYNSPLHF
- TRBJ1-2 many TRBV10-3 TGTGCCATCAACACAGGGACCTATGGCTACACCTTC CAINTGTYGYTF
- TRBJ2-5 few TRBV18 TGTGCCAGCTCACCAGACTCAAAGGGGGAGACCCAGTACTTC CASSPDSKGETQYF
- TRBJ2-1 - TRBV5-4 TGTGCCAGCAGCTTTGGTTGGGAGAAGGGTAAGCAGTTCTTC CASSFGWEKGKQFF
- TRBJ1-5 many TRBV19 TGTGCCAGTAGTATTCGGGGGGGCAATCAGCCCCAGCATTTT CASSIRGGNQPQHF
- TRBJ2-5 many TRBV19 TGTGCCAGTAGTGACAGACCACAAGAGACCCAGTACTTC CASSDRPQETQYF
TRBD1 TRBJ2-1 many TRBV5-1 TGCGCCAGCAGCTTTGGGGACAGGGGATCGGGGCAGTTCTTC CASSFGDRGSGQFF
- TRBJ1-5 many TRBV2 TGTGCCAGCAGTGTACACCCCAATCAGCCCCAGCATTTT CASSVHPNQPQHF
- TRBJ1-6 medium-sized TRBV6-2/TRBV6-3 TGTGCCAGCACCTCAGGGAAAACCTATAATTCACCCCTCCACTTT CASTSGKTYNSPLHF
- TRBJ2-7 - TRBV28 TGTGCCAGCAGTAGTTTACGGGGTGTGTTCTCCTACGAGCAGTACTTC CASSSLRGVFSYEQYF
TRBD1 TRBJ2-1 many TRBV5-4 TGTGCCAGCAGCCATACAGGGGGCATTGAGCAGTTCTTC CASSHTGGIEQFF
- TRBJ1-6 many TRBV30 TGTGCCTGGAGGGGGGTCCTTAATTCACCCCTCCACTTT CAWRGVLNSPLHF
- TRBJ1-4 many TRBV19 TGTGCCAGTAGTGAAGCAGCCCCGAATGAAAAACTGTTTTTT CASSEAAPNEKLFF
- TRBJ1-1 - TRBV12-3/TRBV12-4 TGTGCCAGCACTTTGACATCGAACAATGAAGCTTTCTTT CASTLTSNNEAFF
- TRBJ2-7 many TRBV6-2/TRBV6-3 TGTGCCAGCAGTGAACTCGACAGGAACCATCCAGGATTC CASSELDRNHPGF
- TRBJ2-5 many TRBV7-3 TGTGCCAGCAGCTTAAGAATGCGCGAGACCCAGTACTTC CASSLRMRETQYF
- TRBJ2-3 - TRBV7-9 TGTGCCAGCAGCTTAGGTAGTTCGGGCAGAGGTACAGATACGCAGTATTTT CASSLGSSGRGTDTQYF
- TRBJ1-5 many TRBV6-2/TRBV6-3 TGTGCCAGCAGTGGCCCGGGACTGAGGCAGCCCCAGCATTTT CASSGPGLRQPQHF
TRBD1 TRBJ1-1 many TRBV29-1 TGCAGCGGGGGGGACAGGGTTAACACTGAAGCTTTCTTT CSGGDRVNTEAFF
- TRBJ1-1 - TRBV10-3 TGTGCCATCGCGAGGTGCACGAGCACTGAAGCTTTCTTT CAIARCTSTEAFF
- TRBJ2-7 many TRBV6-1 TGTGCCAGCAGTGAAGGGGGGAGCAGGTCGTACGAGCAGTACTTC CASSEGGSRSYEQYF
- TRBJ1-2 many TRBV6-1 TGTGCCAGCAGCCCCCGGAGTGGGTATGGCTACACCTTC CASSPRSGYGYTF
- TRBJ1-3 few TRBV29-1 TGCAGCGTTGTGGGAACCCAGAGCTCTGGAAACACCATATATTTT CSVVGTQSSGNTIYF
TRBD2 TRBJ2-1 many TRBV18 TGTGCCAGCTCACCCCCAAGCGGGGGGAATGAGCAGTTCTTC CASSPPSGGNEQFF
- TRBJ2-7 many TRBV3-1 TGTGCCAGCAGGGGCGGGACGGAGAGCTCCTACGAGCAGTACTTC CASRGGTESSYEQYF
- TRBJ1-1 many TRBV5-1 TGCGCCAGCAGCTTGGGGGCCAGCTACACTGAAGCTTTCTTT CASSLGASYTEAFF
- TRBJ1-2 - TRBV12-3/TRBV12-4 TGTGCAAGCAGTTTTGGGACTGGCTACACCTTC CASSFGTGYTF
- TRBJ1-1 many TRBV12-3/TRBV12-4 TGTGCCAGCAGTTTAGGGACGGCGAACACTGAAGCTTTCTTT CASSLGTANTEAFF
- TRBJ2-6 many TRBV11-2 TGTGCCAGCAGCCCTCCTCGCGGGGACGGGGCCAACGTCCTGACTTTC CASSPPRGDGANVLTF
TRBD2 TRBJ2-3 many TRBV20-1 TGCAGTGCTAGTAAAAGGGCGGGGGACTACACAGATACGCAGTATTTT CSASKRAGDYTDTQYF
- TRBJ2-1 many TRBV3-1 TGTGCCAGCAGCCAAATCGGGGGCCCATACAATGAGCAGTTCTTC CASSQIGGPYNEQFF
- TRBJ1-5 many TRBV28 TGTGCCACCCGTGAGGTGAGTCAGCCCCAGCATTTT CATREVSQPQHF
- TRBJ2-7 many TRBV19 TGTGCCAGTAGTATAGACCCGACTTCATACTACGAGCAGTACTTC CASSIDPTSYYEQYF
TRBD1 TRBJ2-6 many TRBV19 TGTGCCAGTAGTGGACAGGGGAAAGGTTTGTCTGGGGCCAACGTCCTGACTTTC CASSGQGKGLSGANVLTF
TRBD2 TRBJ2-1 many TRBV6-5 TGTGCCAGCAGTTACGTCGGTCTAGCGGGGAATGAGCAGTTCTTC CASSYVGLAGNEQFF